These T cell receptor beta chains were read from a single sample in a study of T cell clonotyping in hematopoietic cell transplantation. The protocol was immunoSEQ multiplex PCR, while the TCRdb copy is restricted to in-frame clones and leaves out a portion. The sample has about 7,200 clones; over 75% are singletons. Specimen: PBMCs, collected 30 days after allogeneic stem cell transplant. Receptors originate from a female patient in her forties or fifties who had an allogeneic stem cell transplant from an unrelated donor, so the T cells may come from the graft donor. Some clones in this sample may be carry-over from other donors' samples. CDR3s include the opening cysteine and the closing phenylalanine or tryptophan.

v_gene	j_gene	CDR3aa
TRBV27	TRBJ2-5	CASSSSTGIPETQYF
TRBV7-6	TRBJ1-2	CASTPEGSYGYTF
TRBV19	TRBJ1-4	CASRLDRDWRKLFF
TRBV11-2	TRBJ1-1	CASSLGGFMNTEAFF
TRBV5-8	TRBJ1-1	CASSQDGGMNTEAFF
TRBV28	TRBJ1-2	CASSFFTDSLRYGYTF
TRBV10-3	TRBJ1-2	CTGLHRTRGYTF
TRBV7-6	TRBJ1-5	CASSLDGSQPQHF
TRBV5-6	TRBJ2-3	CASSPFRDTDTQYF
TRBV7-9	TRBJ1-5	CASSSLDSNNQPQHF
TRBV7-2	TRBJ1-1	CASSPEGGQWAFF
TRBV19	TRBJ2-3	CASGPGSRAGTDTQYF